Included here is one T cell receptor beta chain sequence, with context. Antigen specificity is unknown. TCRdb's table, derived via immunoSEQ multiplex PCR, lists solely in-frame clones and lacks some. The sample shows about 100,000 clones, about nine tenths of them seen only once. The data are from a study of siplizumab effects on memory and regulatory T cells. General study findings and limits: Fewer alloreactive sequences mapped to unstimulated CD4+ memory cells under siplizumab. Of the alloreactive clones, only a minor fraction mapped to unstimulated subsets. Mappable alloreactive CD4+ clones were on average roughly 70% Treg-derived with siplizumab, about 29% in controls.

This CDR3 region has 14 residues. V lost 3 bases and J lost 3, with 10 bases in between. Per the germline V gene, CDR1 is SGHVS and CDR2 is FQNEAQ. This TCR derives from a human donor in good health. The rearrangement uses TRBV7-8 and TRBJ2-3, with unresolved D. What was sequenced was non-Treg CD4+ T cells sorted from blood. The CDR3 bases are TGTGCCAGCAGCTTCGACTCGGTGACAGATACGCAGTATTTT. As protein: CASSFDSVTDTQYF. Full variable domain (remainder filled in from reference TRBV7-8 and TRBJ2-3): GAGVSQSPRYKVAKRGQDVALRCDPISGHVSLFWYQQALGQGPEFLTYFQNEAQLDKSGLPSDRFFAERPEGSVSTLKIQRTQQEDSAVYLCASSFDSVTDTQYFGPGTRLTVL.